Listed below are T cell receptor beta chains from one sample, sequenced in a study of shared clonotypes between healthy human individuals. Assay used: immunoSEQ multiplex PCR; TCRdb lists only in-frame clones, some missing. The sample has a few million clones, 85% to 95% seen once. The specimen was naive CD4+ T cells from PBMCs. The receptors derive from a man aged 18 to 35 in good health. Some clones in this sample may be carry-over from other donors' samples. Both conserved end residues are part of each CDR3. Fields, in order: V gene, CDR3 protein.

TRBV4-3	CASSQEGLAGGYNEQFF
TRBV7-9	CASSPRTGKETQYF
TRBV6-4	CASSDSRERGSSYEQYF
TRBV5-1	CASSLGGSSGNTIYF
TRBV5-1	CASSLTGIRDEQYF
TRBV13	CASSFRSRANEQFF
TRBV11-3	CASSLGTGRNEQYF
TRBV18	CASSPPTRRYEQYF
TRBV18	CASSPTGTENTEAFF
TRBV6-5	CASTRGFGQPQHF